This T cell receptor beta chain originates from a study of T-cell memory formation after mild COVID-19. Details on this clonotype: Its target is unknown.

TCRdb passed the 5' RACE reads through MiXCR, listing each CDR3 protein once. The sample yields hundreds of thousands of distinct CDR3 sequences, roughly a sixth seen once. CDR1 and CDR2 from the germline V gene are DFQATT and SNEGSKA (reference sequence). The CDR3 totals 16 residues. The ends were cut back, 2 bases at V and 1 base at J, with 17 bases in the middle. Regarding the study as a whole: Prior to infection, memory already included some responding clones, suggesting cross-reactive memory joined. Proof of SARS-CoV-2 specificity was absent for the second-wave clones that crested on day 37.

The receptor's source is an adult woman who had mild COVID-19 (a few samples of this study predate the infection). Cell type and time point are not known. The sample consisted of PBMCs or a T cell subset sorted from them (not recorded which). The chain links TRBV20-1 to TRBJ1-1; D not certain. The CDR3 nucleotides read TGCAGTGCTAGAAAAATCGGTAGGCCAGGGAACACTGAAGCTTTCTTT. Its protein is CSARKIGRPGNTEAFF.